This is a list of T cell receptor beta chains from one sample in a study of blood T cell repertoires in COVID-19. Generated by immunoSEQ multiplex PCR, the TCRdb table keeps only in-frame clones and is missing some. Of 150,000 to 200,000 clones detected, more than 65% appear once; the ten largest clones hold approximately 2.6%. Source material: peripheral blood. These receptors came from a human donor with acute or convalescent COVID-19. The donor label of this sample is uncertain. CDR3s include the opening cysteine and the closing phenylalanine or tryptophan. Each record gives: CDR3 DNA, CDR3 protein, V gene, J gene, D gene, clone size. A D gene is named only where the DNA matches it firmly. Clone size, where shown, is once, few, many, or a class for clones that have expanded.

DNA: TGTGCCAGCAGCCACGTAGCCGAGCAGTACTTC
CDR3: CASSHVAEQYF
V: TRBV3-1/TRBV3-2
J: TRBJ2-7
D: .
size: .

DNA: TGTGCCAGCAGCTTACGGACAGGGGGCGGCGGGGAGCTGTTTTTT
CDR3: CASSLRTGGGGELFF
V: TRBV7-2
J: TRBJ2-2
D: TRBD1
size: .

DNA: TGCGCCAGCAGCCAAGACCTCCGACCAAACTATGGTTACACCTTC
CDR3: CASSQDLRPNYGYTF
V: TRBV4-1
J: TRBJ1-2
D: .
size: .

DNA: TGTGCCAGCCTGGCCAGCGCACACACCGGGGAGCTGTTTTTT
CDR3: CASLASAHTGELFF
V: TRBV7-8
J: TRBJ2-2
D: .
size: few

DNA: TGTGCCAGCAGCTTAGGACAGGCTAGTCCACCCCTCCACTTT
CDR3: CASSLGQASPPLHF
V: TRBV5-5
J: TRBJ1-6
D: TRBD1
size: once

DNA: TGTGCCAGCTCCCCGGGACAGGAGTTCTATGGCTACACCTTC
CDR3: CASSPGQEFYGYTF
V: TRBV18
J: TRBJ1-2
D: TRBD1
size: .

DNA: TGCAGCGTTGAGGGACAGGGGTGGACTGGAAACACCATATATTTT
CDR3: CSVEGQGWTGNTIYF
V: TRBV29-1
J: TRBJ1-3
D: TRBD1
size: once

DNA: TGTGCCAGCAGCTTTAAGGGGAAGGGATCGCCCCAGCATTTT
CDR3: CASSFKGKGSPQHF
V: TRBV7-8
J: TRBJ1-5
D: .
size: .

DNA: TGTGCCAGTAGTATAGTCCGCGAAAATTCACCCCTCCACTTT
CDR3: CASSIVRENSPLHF
V: TRBV19
J: TRBJ1-6
D: .
size: .

DNA: TGTGCCAGCAGTGCTGCGACACTTAGCAATCAGCCCCAGCATTTT
CDR3: CASSAATLSNQPQHF
V: TRBV2
J: TRBJ1-5
D: .
size: .

DNA: TGCGCCAGCAGCCAAGCGGACAGGGTTGATCAGCCCCAGCATTTT
CDR3: CASSQADRVDQPQHF
V: TRBV4-1
J: TRBJ1-5
D: TRBD1
size: .

DNA: TGTGCCAGCAGTACCCGACGGTCTAGCGGGGGATACGAGCAGTACTTC
CDR3: CASSTRRSSGGYEQYF
V: TRBV6-6
J: TRBJ2-7
D: TRBD2
size: .

DNA: TGTGCCAGCACAGGAGGGGTATCGGAGGAACTGTTTTTT
CDR3: CASTGGVSEELFF
V: TRBV9
J: TRBJ1-4
D: .
size: few

DNA: TGTGCCAGCAGTGAATATGCGGGGGTGAGAGAGACCCAGTACTTC
CDR3: CASSEYAGVRETQYF
V: TRBV2
J: TRBJ2-5
D: TRBD2
size: .

DNA: TGTGCCAGCAGTTTTGCTAGCGGGGATGACAACAATGAGCAGTTCTTC
CDR3: CASSFASGDDNNEQFF
V: TRBV28
J: TRBJ2-1
D: TRBD2
size: .

DNA: TGTGCCAGTAGTATACGTTGGGAGGGTGGCGAGCAGTACTTC
CDR3: CASSIRWEGGEQYF
V: TRBV19
J: TRBJ2-7
D: TRBD2
size: once

DNA: TGTGCCAGCAGTTTCTCCCCCAAGCAAGCGAGAGATACGCAGTATTTT
CDR3: CASSFSPKQARDTQYF
V: TRBV28
J: TRBJ2-3
D: .
size: .

DNA: TGTGCCAGCAGCTTTAAAAGCTCAGCGGGCCAAGAGACCCAGTACTTC
CDR3: CASSFKSSAGQETQYF
V: TRBV11-3
J: TRBJ2-5
D: .
size: .

DNA: TGTGCCAGCAGCTTGGAGAGGGTATCGGGCTATGGCTACACCTTC
CDR3: CASSLERVSGYGYTF
V: TRBV5-4
J: TRBJ1-2
D: .
size: .

DNA: TGCGCCAGCAGCGCTATGAACGAGAACACTGAAGCTTTCTTT
CDR3: CASSAMNENTEAFF
V: TRBV5-1
J: TRBJ1-1
D: .
size: .

DNA: TGTGCCAGTAGTATCAGGGGCCAAGAGACCCAGTACTTC
CDR3: CASSIRGQETQYF
V: TRBV19
J: TRBJ2-5
D: .
size: .

DNA: TGTGCCATCAGTGAGGGGGGCGGGGGCATGGGAAACATTCAGTACTTC
CDR3: CAISEGGGGMGNIQYF
V: TRBV10-3
J: TRBJ2-4
D: .
size: .

DNA: TGTGCCAGCAGCCCGAGGTTGGGGAACACCGGGGAGCTGTTTTTT
CDR3: CASSPRLGNTGELFF
V: TRBV7-9
J: TRBJ2-2
D: .
size: few

DNA: TGTGCCAGCAGCCTTAGCGGGGGGAGCTCCTACGAGCAGTACTTC
CDR3: CASSLSGGSSYEQYF
V: TRBV11-2
J: TRBJ2-7
D: TRBD2
size: .

DNA: TGTGCCAGCAGTTTGGCACACCAAGAGACCCAGTACTTC
CDR3: CASSLAHQETQYF
V: TRBV6-5
J: TRBJ2-5
D: .
size: few

DNA: TGTGCCAGCAGCAGGAGCGGGAGTAACACCGGGGAGCTGTTTTTT
CDR3: CASSRSGSNTGELFF
V: TRBV2
J: TRBJ2-2
D: TRBD2
size: .

DNA: TGCGCCAGCAGGGGAGACAGGGGGTTTCGGTGGAATTCACCCCTCCACTTT
CDR3: CASRGDRGFRWNSPLHF
V: TRBV10-2
J: TRBJ1-6
D: TRBD1
size: .

DNA: TGTGCCAGCACCTCGGAGGCCCAGGGCAATCAGCCCCAGCATTTT
CDR3: CASTSEAQGNQPQHF
V: TRBV28
J: TRBJ1-5
D: .
size: .

DNA: TGCGCCAGCAGCCTGCCACAGGGCCTTGAGGGCACTGAAGCTTTCTTT
CDR3: CASSLPQGLEGTEAFF
V: TRBV4-1
J: TRBJ1-1
D: .
size: .

DNA: TGTGCCAGCAGTTACGTCGGCCTAGCAGGCAATGAGCAGTTCTTC
CDR3: CASSYVGLAGNEQFF
V: TRBV6-2/TRBV6-3
J: TRBJ2-1
D: .
size: .

DNA: TGTGCCAGCACCTCCGGGACAGGGGACCGAGATACGCAGTATTTT
CDR3: CASTSGTGDRDTQYF
V: TRBV28
J: TRBJ2-3
D: TRBD1
size: .

DNA: TGCGCCAGCAGCTTGCAGGGCAACCTCGATACGCAGTATTTT
CDR3: CASSLQGNLDTQYF
V: TRBV5-1
J: TRBJ2-3
D: .
size: .

DNA: TGTGCCAGTAGTCCGCGGGGGGCAGGGCGGCGAGAGACCCAGTACTTC
CDR3: CASSPRGAGRRETQYF
V: TRBV19
J: TRBJ2-5
D: TRBD2
size: .

DNA: TGCGCCAGCAGCCCCATCCCGGGACAGGGTTATAGCAATCAGCCCCAGCATTTT
CDR3: CASSPIPGQGYSNQPQHF
V: TRBV4-1
J: TRBJ1-5
D: TRBD1
size: .

DNA: TGCAGCGTTGAAGCGGGGGTCGATACGCAGTATTTT
CDR3: CSVEAGVDTQYF
V: TRBV29-1
J: TRBJ2-3
D: .
size: .

DNA: TGTGCCAGCAGCGCCCGGGACAGGGGGGCTTACGAGCAGTACTTC
CDR3: CASSARDRGAYEQYF
V: TRBV11-1
J: TRBJ2-7
D: TRBD1
size: .

DNA: TGCGCCAGCAGCCCGGGGACAGGGGGAGAGACCCAGTACTTC
CDR3: CASSPGTGGETQYF
V: TRBV5-1
J: TRBJ2-5
D: TRBD1
size: .

DNA: TGTGCCACCAGCAGATCCACTAGCGGGGGGGCCACAGATACGCAGTATTTT
CDR3: CATSRSTSGGATDTQYF
V: TRBV15
J: TRBJ2-3
D: TRBD2
size: .

DNA: TGTGCCAGCAGTTTGGCTGGCACTGAAGCTTTCTTT
CDR3: CASSLAGTEAFF
V: TRBV12-3/TRBV12-4
J: TRBJ1-1
D: .
size: .

DNA: TGTGCCAGTAGTACCACCGACAGGGTGGGTTATCAGCCCCAGCATTTT
CDR3: CASSTTDRVGYQPQHF
V: TRBV19
J: TRBJ1-5
D: TRBD1
size: .

DNA: TGTGCCAGCGGGGGGACAGGGTATCAGCCCCAGCATTTT
CDR3: CASGGTGYQPQHF
V: TRBV9
J: TRBJ1-5
D: TRBD1
size: .

DNA: TGTGCCAGTAGTTCCGCCGGGACAGGGGCTCCCGAGCAGTACTTC
CDR3: CASSSAGTGAPEQYF
V: TRBV19
J: TRBJ2-7
D: TRBD1
size: .

DNA: TGCGCCAGCAGCCAAGGGGCCACTGCCCGGGGCTATGGCTACACCTTC
CDR3: CASSQGATARGYGYTF
V: TRBV4-1
J: TRBJ1-2
D: .
size: .

DNA: TGTGCCAGCAGGAAGACTAGCGGGGGGGCCCGAGAAGAGACCCAGTACTTC
CDR3: CASRKTSGGAREETQYF
V: TRBV2
J: TRBJ2-5
D: TRBD2
size: .

DNA: TGTGCCAGCAGCCTTAACACCGGGGAGCTGTTTTTT
CDR3: CASSLNTGELFF
V: TRBV7-9
J: TRBJ2-2
D: .
size: .

DNA: TGTGCCAGCAGCCAAGGACAGTCCTACGAGCAGTACTTC
CDR3: CASSQGQSYEQYF
V: TRBV28
J: TRBJ2-7
D: .
size: .

DNA: TGCGCCAGCAGCTCGGGACAGGTCGAATCCGGGGAGCTGTTTTTT
CDR3: CASSSGQVESGELFF
V: TRBV5-1
J: TRBJ2-2
D: TRBD1
size: .

DNA: TGTGCCAGCAGTGAAGGGGTGGGGGGTAACCAGCCCCAGCATTTT
CDR3: CASSEGVGGNQPQHF
V: TRBV6-1
J: TRBJ1-5
D: .
size: .

DNA: TGTGCCAGCAGCGTAGGTGAAGAGAACTTCTATGGCTACACCTTC
CDR3: CASSVGEENFYGYTF
V: TRBV9
J: TRBJ1-2
D: .
size: .

DNA: TGTGCCAGCAGCTTAGTAGGGACTTACGAGCAGTACTTC
CDR3: CASSLVGTYEQYF
V: TRBV7-9
J: TRBJ2-7
D: .
size: few

DNA: TGTGCCAGCACCGGAGGAGGGAATACCTATGGCTACACCTTC
CDR3: CASTGGGNTYGYTF
V: TRBV6-5
J: TRBJ1-2
D: .
size: .

DNA: TGTGCCAGCGGTCCGGGACAGTTCCACGAGCAGTACTTC
CDR3: CASGPGQFHEQYF
V: TRBV7-6
J: TRBJ2-7
D: TRBD1
size: .

DNA: TGTGCCAGCAGCTTACCGTATTCACCCCTCCACTTT
CDR3: CASSLPYSPLHF
V: TRBV7-8
J: TRBJ1-6
D: .
size: .

DNA: TGTGCCAGCACGGCAGGGGCTACTAATGAAAAACTGTTTTTT
CDR3: CASTAGATNEKLFF
V: TRBV2
J: TRBJ1-4
D: .
size: .